Listed here are 10 T cell receptor beta chains from one sample, sequenced in a study of T cells after somatic rescue of genetic block (dated by TCRdb to 2018 to 2020). The library was produced with the immunoSEQ multiplex PCR assay. Entries here come from immuneACCESS through TCRdb and include only in-frame sequences with V and J called. Some clones fail to appear in such tables; in the studies checked, an unresolved V gene covers under half of the shortfall, and the cause of the remainder is unknown. This sample lists 110,000 or so clones; under 95% were detected once. The ten biggest clones cover 1.4% to 1.5% of the sample. The sequenced material came from peripheral blood mononuclear cells (PBMCs). These receptors came from a woman under 30.

The chain employs TRBV5-1 and TRBJ2-1; TRBD2 agrees at 14 bases. Trimming at V came to 3 bases and at J to 0 bases, leaving 8 bases not matched to a gene. This CDR3 region has 19 residues. The V gene's germline CDR1 is SGHRS and CDR2 YFSETQ. The CDR3 protein is CASSSGLAGGEGSYNEQFF. In nucleotides, the CDR3 is TGCGCCAGCAGCTCTGGACTAGCGGGGGGCGAGGGCTCCTACAATGAGCAGTTCTTC.

This clone was detected once. The gene calls are TRBV6-5 and TRBJ1-2; D is undetermined. Germline assignment: CDR1 MNHEY and CDR2 SVGAGI. The CDR3 is 13 residues long. The ends were cut back, 8 bases at V and 8 bases at J, with 18 bases in the middle. As DNA, the CDR3 is TGTGCCAGCGGACCGGACCTCTTGTACGGCTACACCTTC. It is translated as CASGPDLLYGYTF.

The CDR3 DNA is TGTGCCAGCAGTTTAGGTTGGGCCTCCTTCCCCGAGCAGTACTTC. It encodes CASSLGWASFPEQYF. The chain links TRBV28 to TRBJ2-7, with D unclear. The V gene lost 2 bases and the J gene lost 6 bases, with 17 bases spanning the gap. The CDR3 is 15 residues long. Looked up from germline, CDR1 is MDHEN and CDR2 is SYDVKM.

The chain combines TRBV11-2 with TRBJ2-7; weak D call: TRBD2 (6 bases). The CDR3 is 14 amino acids. Trimming pared 5 bases from V and 4 bases from J, leaving 15 bases between. Germline-derived CDR1 and CDR2 are SGHAT and FQNNGV. This chain's CDR3 is CASSPGLGRYEQYF. CDR3 in DNA: TGTGCCAGCAGCCCGGGACTCGGCAGGTACGAGCAGTACTTC.

This clone was seen a few times. The J gene is TRBJ1-1, the V gene TRBV18, with D unresolved. V was trimmed by 0 bases and J by 1 base, leaving 3 bases between them. This CDR3 has 13 residues. Germline values: CDR1 KGHSH, CDR2 LQKENI. The CDR3 sequence: CASSPPGNTEAFF. CDR3 nucleotide sequence: TGTGCCAGCTCACCACCGGGGAACACTGAAGCTTTCTTT.

The chain recombines TRBV27 with TRBJ2-7; TRBD2 might be the D (7 bases). V was trimmed by 4 bases and J by 2 bases, leaving 12 bases between them. The CDR3 has 14 residues. From germline, CDR1 is MNHEY and CDR2 SMNVEV (reference sequence). CDR3: CASSSRGAAYEQYF. In DNA, the CDR3 is TGTGCCAGCAGTTCCCGGGGGGCCGCCTACGAGCAGTACTTC.

The chain has TRBV19 and TRBJ2-2, with 10 bases identical to TRBD1. CDR1 is LNHDA, CDR2 SQIVND, per germline (reference sequence). V gave up 10 bases and J gave up 5 bases; unmatched junction bases: 7. The CDR3 has 14 residues. The CDR3 nucleotides read TGTGCCACATACGACAGGGGGCGAACCGGGGAGCTGTTTTTT. Residues: CATYDRGRTGELFF.

This rearrangement joins TRBV19 to TRBJ1-1; 11 nucleotides line up with TRBD1. This CDR3 comprises 14 residues. The J segment lost 9 bases and the V segment lost 10 bases, leaving 13 bases of the junction unmatched. CDR1 is LNHDA, CDR2 SQIVND, per germline (reference sequence). CDR3 nucleotides: TGTGCCACCAGACAAGAGGGACAGGGGGATCAAGCTTTCTTT. Translated, it gives CATRQEGQGDQAFF.

The chain combines TRBV29-1 with TRBJ1-6; D is unresolved. Germline CDR1 is SQVTM and CDR2 is ANQGSEA. This CDR3 is built from 13 residues. V lost 8 bases and J lost 2, with 10 bases in between. The CDR3 loop reads CSPGDPYNSPLHF. CDR3 bases: TGCAGCCCCGGTGATCCCTATAATTCACCCCTCCACTTT.

CDR3 region: CASSSEQGAPYEQYF. In nucleotides, the CDR3 is TGTGCCAGCAGTTCCGAACAGGGGGCCCCTTACGAGCAGTACTTC. The rearrangement uses TRBV6-1 and TRBJ2-7; TRBD1 matches at 9 bases. This CDR3 is 15 amino acids long. Trimming at V came to 5 bases and at J to 4 bases, leaving 9 bases not matched to a gene. CDR1 and CDR2 (germline): MNHNS, SASEGT.